This T cell receptor beta chain was retrieved from a study of blood T cell repertoires in COVID-19. The CDR3 covers 14 residues. V lost 4 bases to trimming and J lost 6 bases, with 15 bases between them. Germline V gives CDR1 MNHEY, CDR2 SVGAGI. Profiled with immunoSEQ multiplex PCR; TCRdb holds only in-frame clones, not every one. The sample contains over 80,000 clones, about 89% of which appear only once. The receptor's source is a man aged 50 or older with acute or convalescent COVID-19. Sequenced: peripheral blood. This chain joins TRBV6-5 and TRBJ1-2; TRBD1 is a possible D gene (6 bases). CDR3 amino acids: CASSLQGTSNGYTF. Written as DNA, the CDR3 is TGTGCCAGCAGTTTACAAGGGACATCAAATGGCTACACCTTC.